These 23 T cell receptor beta chains share one sample of origin, sequenced in a study of T-cell memory formation after mild COVID-19. Via MiXCR, TCRdb re-called the 5' RACE reads, giving one row per CDR3 protein. The table records 80,000 to 90,000 distinct CDR3 sequences, around 27% of them present only once. Material: PBMCs or a T cell subset sorted from them (not recorded which). These receptor sequences come from a man between 18 and 29 years old who had mild COVID-19 (a few samples of this study predate the infection). Cell type and time point are not known.

The chain carries TRBV7-9 and TRBJ2-3; unclear D gene. The V end lost 6 bases, the J end lost 1 base, and 14 bases lay between the germline ends. CDR1 is SEHNR and CDR2 is FQNEAQ in the germline V gene (reference sequence). This CDR3 is built from 15 residues. The CDR3 region has the DNA TGTGCCAGCAGGCAATGGGGTAGGGGCACAGATACGCAGTATTTT. Its translation: CASRQWGRGTDTQYF.

Only a few counts were recorded for this clonotype. The rearrangement uses TRBV20-1 and TRBJ2-1; 13 bases map to TRBD2. The CDR3 is made up of 14 amino acids. Germline trimming cut 5 bases from V and 9 bases from J; bases unmatched to any gene: 7. Germline CDR1 reads DFQATT; CDR2 reads SNEGSKA (reference sequence). As DNA, the CDR3 is TGCAGTGCTGATAAACTAGCGGGGGGGCCTGAGCAGTTCTTC. Translated, it gives CSADKLAGGPEQFF.

This sequence joins TRBV27 and TRBJ2-7; D not resolved. CDR3 size: 11 residues. In germline, CDR1 is MNHEY, CDR2 SMNVEV (reference sequence). Trimming removed 6 bases at V and 3 bases at J, with 6 bases between. The chain's CDR3 is CASRSGYEQYF. The CDR3 nucleotides read TGTGCCAGCAGGTCAGGCTACGAGCAGTACTTC.

This clonotype turned up a few times. This rearrangement joins TRBV7-6 to TRBJ2-1; D gene uncertain. Trimming took 5 bases from V and 5 from J, leaving 10 bases between them. The CDR3 length is 13 residues. Looked up from germline, CDR1 is SGHVS and CDR2 is FNYEAQ. The CDR3 loop is CASSPMGHNEQFF. As DNA, the CDR3 is TGTGCCAGCAGCCCGATGGGCCACAATGAGCAGTTCTTC.

The chain is built from TRBV18 and TRBJ2-7; no definite D call. There are 13 residues in the CDR3. Looked up from germline, CDR1 is KGHSH and CDR2 is LQKENI. Trimming cost V 2 bases and J 4 bases, with 9 bases left between them. The CDR3 reads CASSPAAVYEQYV. CDR3 in DNA: TGTGCCAGCTCACCAGCCGCAGTGTACGAGCAGTACGTC.

DNA for the CDR3: TGCGCCAGCAGCCAAGAGATCCCTGGACTAGCCGTATACGAGCAGTACTTC. Translation gives CASSQEIPGLAVYEQYF. The chain carries TRBV4-3 and TRBJ2-7; 8 bases fit TRBD2. The V gene end was trimmed by 0 bases and the J gene end by 4 bases; junction bases not matched to a gene: 11. CDR3 length equals 17 residues. The germline V gene encodes CDR1 LGHNA and CDR2 YSLEER.

This clonotype was seen ten or more times. The rearrangement joins TRBV25-1 to TRBJ2-5, with TRBD2 as a possible D gene (6 bases). The V end was cut by 9 bases, the J end by 2 bases, with 16 bases between. Germline assignment: CDR1 MGHDK and CDR2 SYGVNS. The CDR3 loop spans 14 amino acids. CDR3 sequence: CARGKRLAQETQYF. The CDR3 DNA is TGTGCCAGAGGGAAGCGGCTAGCGCAAGAGACCCAGTACTTC.

The CDR3 nucleotides are TGTGCCAGCAGTGCGGACACAAGCTTGCAGTATTTT. Its protein is CASSADTSLQYF. The chain employs TRBV6-5 and TRBJ2-3, with D maybe TRBD1 (5 bases). The CDR3 spans 12 residues. With 5 bases removed from V and 11 bases from J, the gap between germline ends came to 14 bases. CDR1 is MNHEY and CDR2 is SVGAGI in the germline V gene.

This clonotype has at least ten counts. The V and J genes are TRBV10-3 and TRBJ1-6; weak D call: TRBD1 (5 bases). The ends were cut back, 0 bases at V and 9 bases at J, with 12 bases in the middle. Germline V gene lookup returns CDR1 ENHRY and CDR2 SYGVKD. This CDR3 is built from 15 residues. CDR3 residues: CAISESGVPGSPLHF. The CDR3 DNA sequence: TGTGCCATCAGTGAGTCGGGGGTTCCAGGTTCACCCCTCCACTTT.

The V and J genes are TRBV7-2 and TRBJ1-5; possibly TRBD1 for D (5 bases). The CDR3 spans 13 residues. V was clipped by 5 bases and J by 5 bases, with 10 bases between them. Germline assignment: CDR1 SGHTA and CDR2 FQGNSA. In DNA form, the CDR3 reads TGTGCCAGCAGCCCGGACACTTATCAGCCCCAGCATTTT. Translated, it gives CASSPDTYQPQHF.

There are a few counts of this clonotype. V gene TRBV5-1 combines with J gene TRBJ1-1; 9 nucleotides line up with TRBD1. The CDR3 length is 15 residues. Germline V lookup: CDR1 SGHRS, CDR2 YFSETQ. V shed 0 bases, J shed 7 bases, and the junction held 7 bases outside the gene matches. CDR3 in DNA: TGCGCCAGCAGCTTGGGGCTCGGGACAGGGATTGAAGCTTTCTTT. This gives the protein CASSLGLGTGIEAFF.

This clonotype was recorded at least ten times. CDR3 protein: CASSLDPYEQYF. CDR3 DNA sequence: TGTGCCAGCAGCTTGGATCCTTACGAGCAGTACTTC. The chain combines TRBV7-6 with TRBJ2-7; D is uncertain. Trimming removed 3 bases from V and 4 bases from J, with 7 bases in between. CDR1 and CDR2 (germline): SGHVS, FNYEAQ. The CDR3 is 12 amino acids.

The CDR3 bases are TGTGCCAGCAGCCAGGACAGGATGGAGTACTATGGCTACACCTTC. Translating gives CASSQDRMEYYGYTF. V and J are TRBV14 and TRBJ1-2; 7 bases fit TRBD1. From germline, CDR1 is SGHDN and CDR2 FVKESK. CDR3 length equals 15 residues. V shed 3 bases, J shed 3 bases, and the junction held 7 bases outside the gene matches.

The chain couples TRBV11-2 to TRBJ2-2, with D possibly TRBD1 on 7 matching bases. Per the germline V gene, CDR1 is SGHAT and CDR2 is FQNNGV. Trimming left V 2 bases short and J 3 bases short, with 13 bases between. This CDR3 region has 16 residues. The CDR3 loop is CASSLRGDSYTGELFF. The CDR3, as DNA: TGTGCCAGCAGCTTAAGGGGGGACAGCTACACCGGGGAGCTGTTTTTT.

This clonotype was seen a single time. The rearrangement joins TRBV2 to TRBJ2-5, with 8 bases identical to TRBD2. The junction had 12 bases not matched to a gene; V was cut back by 6 bases and J by 3 bases. From germline, CDR1 is SNHLY and CDR2 FYNNEI. CDR3 length: 16 residues. The CDR3 DNA follows: TGTGCCAGCAGAACAGCGGGGGAAGTTTACGAAGAGACCCAGTACTTC. Residues: CASRTAGEVYEETQYF.

The count of this clonotype is one. The chain couples TRBV28 to TRBJ2-3, with D hard to call. The V gene's germline CDR1 is MDHEN and CDR2 SYDVKM. The CDR3 totals 16 residues. Trimming left V 4 bases short and J 6 bases short, with 20 bases between. This CDR3 is CASSSPWVPERDTQYF. The CDR3 DNA sequence: TGTGCCAGCAGTTCCCCCTGGGTTCCTGAGAGGGATACGCAGTATTTT.

This clonotype occurred a few times. This chain connects TRBV7-9 to TRBJ2-7; TRBD1 matches at 7 bases. The germline V gene encodes CDR1 SEHNR and CDR2 FQNEAQ (reference sequence). The CDR3 has 14 residues. Losses at the gene ends were 5 bases for V and 3 bases for J; bases not matched to a gene: 7. The CDR3 DNA sequence: TGTGCCAGCAGCCCAGAGGGACAGAACTACGAGCAGTACTTC. Translation gives CASSPEGQNYEQYF.

The chain couples TRBV9 to TRBJ2-7, with 9 positions matching TRBD1. CDR3 length equals 14 residues. V trimming: 4 bases; J trimming: 5 bases; junction bases outside the gene matches: 7. Germline-derived CDR1 and CDR2 are SGDLS and YYNGEE. CDR3 coding DNA: TGTGCCAGCAGCTTCCGGGACAGGGACCACGAGCAGTACTTC. This codes for CASSFRDRDHEQYF.

This clonotype was found a few times. This sequence joins TRBV3-1 and TRBJ2-5; D gene ambiguous. Germline V lookup: CDR1 LGHDT, CDR2 YNNKEL (reference sequence). The V and J ends lost 0 bases and 4 bases respectively, with 9 bases between them. There are 14 residues in the CDR3. CDR3 protein: CASSQELRGETQYF. The CDR3 DNA reads as TGTGCCAGCAGCCAAGAGCTTAGAGGAGAGACCCAGTACTTC.

The sample holds many counts of this clonotype. J is TRBJ2-7 and V is TRBV14; D is possibly TRBD1 (6 bases). Germline CDR1 and CDR2: SGHDN and FVKESK. Trimming cost V 1 base and J 0 bases, with 10 bases left between them. The CDR3 totals 15 residues. CDR3 DNA sequence: TGTGCCAGCAGCCAAGTCCGGGACACCTCCTACGAGCAGTACTTC. It encodes CASSQVRDTSYEQYF.

V is TRBV6-1 and J is TRBJ1-1; D might be TRBD1 (6 bases). Between the trimmed V and J ends, which lost 9 bases and 5 bases, there was a span of 10 bases. The CDR3 runs to 11 residues. Germline V gene data show CDR1 as MNHNS and CDR2 as SASEGT. CDR3 protein: CASTGTTEAFF. CDR3 nucleotides: TGTGCCAGTACAGGGACGACTGAAGCTTTCTTT.

The rearrangement joins TRBV9 to TRBJ2-1; D might be TRBD1 or TRBD2, each matching 5 bases. Germline V gives CDR1 SGDLS, CDR2 YYNGEE. Trimming removed 0 bases from V and 7 bases from J, with 17 bases in between. This CDR3 comprises 16 residues. In nucleotides, the CDR3 is TGTGCCAGCAGCGTAGGGACCGTAGGGGAGCTTAATGAGCAGTTCTTC. Protein product: CASSVGTVGELNEQFF.

The CDR3 loop reads CASSLVTGGGYTF. As DNA, the CDR3 is TGTGCCAGCAGCTTAGTGACAGGCGGTGGCTACACCTTC. The V call is TRBV7-9, the J call TRBJ1-2; perhaps TRBD1 as D (6 bases). Germline lookup yields CDR1 SEHNR and CDR2 FQNEAQ (reference sequence). Between the trimmed V and J ends, which lost 1 base and 7 bases, there was a span of 10 bases. This CDR3 contains 13 residues.